The 23 T cell receptor beta chains below were found in one sample sequenced in a study of blood T cell repertoires in COVID-19. The protocol was immunoSEQ multiplex PCR, while the TCRdb copy is restricted to in-frame clones and leaves out a portion. The sample has some 120,000 clones; over 75% are singletons. What was sequenced was peripheral blood. The receptor set was obtained from a man older than 75 with active or convalescent COVID-19.

The chain carries TRBV24-1 and TRBJ2-7; TRBD2 agrees at 9 bases. The V gene end was trimmed by 8 bases and the J gene end by 2 bases; junction bases not matched to a gene: 3. The CDR3 contains 13 residues. Germline CDR1 KGHDR, CDR2 SFDVKD. CDR3 protein: CATMASGTYEQYF. CDR3 coding DNA: TGTGCCACCATGGCTAGCGGGACCTACGAGCAGTACTTC.

This sequence joins TRBV9 and TRBJ1-2, with D tentatively TRBD1 (5 bases). Trimming removed 1 base from V and 4 bases from J, with 14 bases in between. CDR3 length: 15 amino acids. Germline lookup yields CDR1 SGDLS and CDR2 YYNGEE. For the CDR3, the DNA is TGTGCCAGCAGCGTATCGGGGGGGGACCGCTATGGCTACACCTTC. As protein: CASSVSGGDRYGYTF.

The J gene is TRBJ2-6, the V gene TRBV4-1; D gene ambiguous. Germline CDR1 is MGHRA and CDR2 is YSYEKL. The germline V and J ends were trimmed by 3 bases and 0 bases, with 18 bases remaining between them. The CDR3 consists of 19 residues. The CDR3 DNA reads as TGCGCCAGCAGCCAGCTACCTGGGCTCCCCGGCTCTGGGGCCAACGTCCTGACTTTC. This codes for CASSQLPGLPGSGANVLTF.

The rearrangement joins TRBV7-8 to TRBJ1-2, with D hard to call. CDR1 and CDR2 from the germline V gene are SGHVS and FQNEAQ. The CDR3 loop spans 14 amino acids. Trimming pared 5 bases from V and 3 bases from J, leaving 13 bases between. CDR3: CASSPGRSHYGYTF. The DNA for the CDR3 is TGTGCCAGCAGCCCGGGGAGAAGCCACTATGGCTACACCTTC.

J is TRBJ2-5 and V is TRBV7-3; perhaps TRBD1 as D (6 bases). The V end was cut by 3 bases, the J end by 1 base, with 9 bases between. This CDR3 is built from 14 residues. Germline CDR1 reads SGHTA; CDR2 reads FQGTGA. The CDR3 DNA is TGTGCCAGCAGCTTGGTAGGGGGCCAAGAGACCCAGTACTTC. Amino acids: CASSLVGGQETQYF.

The chain employs TRBV6-6 and TRBJ1-2, with 7 bases aligning to TRBD1. The length of the CDR3 is 14 residues. V lost 8 bases and J lost 4; bases outside the gene matches: 10. In germline, CDR1 is MNHNY, CDR2 SVGAGI (reference sequence). The CDR3 DNA reads as TGTGCCAGCCGGACAGGTTCTCTTGGCTATGGCTACACCTTC. Protein sequence: CASRTGSLGYGYTF.

The V and J genes are TRBV27 and TRBJ1-1, with unresolved D. V was shortened by 0 bases and J by 0 bases, with 8 bases between the two germline ends. In germline, CDR1 is MNHEY, CDR2 SMNVEV (reference sequence). The CDR3 totals 15 residues. The CDR3 here is CASSLSQSLNTEAFF. The CDR3 region has the DNA TGTGCCAGCAGTTTATCACAGAGCCTGAACACTGAAGCTTTCTTT.

The chain carries TRBV7-9 and TRBJ2-7; TRBD1 matches at 7 bases. Per the germline V gene, CDR1 is SEHNR and CDR2 is FQNEAQ (reference sequence). J lost 2 bases, V lost 5 bases, and 12 bases had no gene match. This CDR3 is built from 16 residues. CDR3 bases: TGTGCCAGCAGCGGGGCACTGGGGCAGGGGGCCTACGAGCAGTACTTC. It specifies CASSGALGQGAYEQYF.

The chain links TRBV4-3 to TRBJ2-7; D ambiguous. The ends were cut back, 1 base at V and 0 bases at J, with 10 bases in the middle. Germline-derived CDR1 and CDR2 are LGHNA and YSLEER. This CDR3 region has 15 residues. CDR3 bases: TGCGCCAGCAGCCAAGGGGCAGGTATCTCCTACGAGCAGTACTTC. Translation gives CASSQGAGISYEQYF.

V and J are TRBV5-4 and TRBJ1-4; no clear D. Trimming took off 0 bases at V and 4 bases at J, with 10 bases between the two ends. Germline CDR1 reads SGHNT; CDR2 reads YYREEE (reference sequence). CDR3 length equals 15 residues. CDR3 sequence: CASSLGGGYNEKLFF. CDR3 DNA sequence: TGTGCCAGCAGCTTGGGTGGAGGGTATAATGAAAAACTGTTTTTT.

The CDR3: CSASAGVIYNEQFF. The CDR3 nucleotides read TGCAGTGCTAGTGCAGGGGTGATATACAATGAGCAGTTCTTC. V gene TRBV20-1 combines with J gene TRBJ2-1; maybe TRBD1 (6 bases). The germline gives CDR1 DFQATT, CDR2 SNEGSKA (reference sequence). The CDR3 length is 14 residues. The ends were cut back, 3 bases at V and 4 bases at J, with 13 bases in the middle.

This chain uses TRBV18 with TRBJ1-1; D possibly corresponds to TRBD1 (5 bases). The CDR3 is 16 amino acids. Between the trimmed V and J ends, which lost 6 bases and 2 bases, there was a span of 19 bases. Germline V CDR1 and CDR2: KGHSH, LQKENI. The DNA of the CDR3 is TGTGCCAGCTCGGTGCGTTCGATGACAGCAAACACTGAAGCTTTCTTT. This gives the protein CASSVRSMTANTEAFF.

The chain employs TRBV7-2 and TRBJ2-5; no clear D. Trimming took off 3 bases at V and 1 base at J, with 6 bases between the two ends. Per the germline V gene, CDR1 is SGHTA and CDR2 is FQGNSA. CDR3 length equals 13 residues. The CDR3 loop reads CASSFGLQETQYF. CDR3 in DNA: TGTGCCAGCAGCTTTGGCCTCCAAGAGACCCAGTACTTC.

The chain employs TRBV11-3 and TRBJ2-1, with a tentative D call TRBD1 (6 bases). The CDR3 consists of 15 residues. V was shortened by 2 bases and J by 4 bases, with 12 bases between the two germline ends. Germline CDR1 and CDR2: SGHNT and YENEEA. CDR3 bases: TGTGCCAGCAGCTTAAATTCAGGGACATACAATGAGCAGTTCTTC. Its protein product is CASSLNSGTYNEQFF.

V usage is TRBV6-6 and J usage is TRBJ2-3; the D gene is possibly TRBD2 (6 bases). Germline CDR1 and CDR2: MNHNY and SVGAGI (reference sequence). Between the trimmed V and J ends, which lost 0 bases and 3 bases, there was a span of 7 bases. This CDR3 is built from 14 residues. The CDR3 sequence: CASSYSGRTDTQYF. The CDR3 coding sequence is TGTGCCAGCAGTTACTCAGGGAGGACAGATACGCAGTATTTT.

The chain links TRBV30 to TRBJ2-3; possible D gene TRBD1, 6 bases. CDR1 is GTSNPN, CDR2 SVGIG, per germline (reference sequence). The CDR3 runs 16 residues. Deletions cut 1 base from V and 2 bases from J, with 16 bases between. CDR3 DNA sequence: TGTGCCTGGAGTGCCGCCGGGACATCCCTCACAGATACGCAGTATTTT. Protein: CAWSAAGTSLTDTQYF.

This sequence joins TRBV5-1 and TRBJ1-1; 8 bases map to TRBD1. The germline V gene encodes CDR1 SGHRS and CDR2 YFSETQ. The CDR3 runs to 14 residues. Losses at the gene ends were 3 bases for V and 1 base for J; bases not matched to a gene: 2. CDR3 nucleotide sequence: TGCGCCAGCAGCTGGGACAGGCAGAACACTGAAGCTTTCTTT. Translated: CASSWDRQNTEAFF. Full variable domain (outside the CDR3, taken from reference TRBV5-1 and TRBJ1-1): KAGVTQTPRYLIKTRGQQVTLSCSPISGHRSVSWYQQTPGQGLQFLFEYFSETQRNKGNFPGRFSGRQFSNSRSEMNVSTLELGDSALYLCASSWDRQNTEAFFGQGTRLTVV.

The chain employs TRBV27 and TRBJ2-3, with D unclear. Between the trimmed V and J ends, which lost 3 bases and 0 bases, there was a span of 4 bases. Germline lookup yields CDR1 MNHEY and CDR2 SMNVEV (reference sequence). CDR3 length: 13 amino acids. CDR3 sequence reads: CASSFLSTDTQYF. CDR3 sequence (DNA): TGTGCCAGCAGTTTTCTTAGCACAGATACGCAGTATTTT.

The chain employs TRBV6-7 and TRBJ2-3, with D perhaps TRBD2 (7 bases). TRBV6-7 is identified as an open reading frame with a role that is uncertain. This CDR3 contains 14 residues. Trimming took off 6 bases at V and 2 bases at J, with 12 bases between the two ends. The CDR3 loop is CASRPGGDTDTQYF. The DNA for the CDR3 is TGTGCCAGCAGGCCGGGGGGCGACACAGATACGCAGTATTTT.

The rearrangement links TRBV27 to TRBJ2-7; D unresolved. Germline V gene sequence: CDR1 MNHEY, CDR2 SMNVEV (reference sequence). V shed 3 bases and J shed 4 bases, with 4 bases lying between them. The CDR3 sequence is 11 residues long. The CDR3 bases are TGTGCCAGCAGTTTTCATTACGAGCAGTACTTC. It encodes CASSFHYEQYF.

CDR3: CASSPGPSWGHMNEQFF. The CDR3 coding sequence is TGTGCCAGTAGTCCGGGGCCGTCTTGGGGGCACATGAATGAGCAGTTCTTC. This chain links TRBV19 with TRBJ2-1, with D possibly TRBD1 on 6 matching bases. This CDR3 is built from 17 residues. Germline lookup yields CDR1 LNHDA and CDR2 SQIVND (reference sequence). The V gene lost 5 bases and the J gene lost 7 bases, with 24 bases spanning the gap.

This chain links TRBV5-1 with TRBJ2-3; maybe TRBD1 (6 bases). The germline CDR1 and CDR2 sequences are SGHRS and YFSETQ. With 3 bases removed from V and 1 base from J, the gap between germline ends came to 9 bases. This CDR3 has 14 residues. This CDR3 reads CASSWGTRTDTQYF. The CDR3 region has the DNA TGCGCCAGCAGCTGGGGGACACGCACAGATACGCAGTATTTT.

V usage is TRBV11-2 and J usage is TRBJ2-7; TRBD1 matches at 10 bases. The V segment lost 5 bases and the J segment 3 bases; nucleotides outside the gene matches: 4. The CDR3 contains 14 residues. Germline CDR1 reads SGHAT; CDR2 reads FQNNGV. This chain's CDR3 is CASSIRTGGYEQYF. CDR3 nucleotide sequence: TGTGCCAGCAGCATAAGGACAGGGGGCTACGAGCAGTACTTC.